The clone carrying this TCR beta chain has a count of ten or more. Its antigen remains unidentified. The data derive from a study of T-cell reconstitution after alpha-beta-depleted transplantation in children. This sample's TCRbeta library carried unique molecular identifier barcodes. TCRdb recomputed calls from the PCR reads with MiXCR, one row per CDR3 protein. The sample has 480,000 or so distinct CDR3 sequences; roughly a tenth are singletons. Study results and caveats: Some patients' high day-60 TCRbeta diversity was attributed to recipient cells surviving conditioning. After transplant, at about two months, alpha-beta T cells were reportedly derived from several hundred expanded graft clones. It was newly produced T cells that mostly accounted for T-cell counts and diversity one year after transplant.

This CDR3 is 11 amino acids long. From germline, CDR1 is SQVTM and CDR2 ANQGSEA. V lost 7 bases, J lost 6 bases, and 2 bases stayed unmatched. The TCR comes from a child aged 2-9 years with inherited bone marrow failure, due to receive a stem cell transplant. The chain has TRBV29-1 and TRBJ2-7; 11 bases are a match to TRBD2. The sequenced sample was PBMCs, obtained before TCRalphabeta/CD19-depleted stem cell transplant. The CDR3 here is CSGGTSGEQYF. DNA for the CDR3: TGCAGCGGCGGGACTAGCGGCGAGCAGTACTTC.